One and the same sample provided the 15 T cell receptor beta chains below, sequenced in a study of graft-versus-host responses after intestinal transplantation. The table came from immunoSEQ multiplex PCR; TCRdb's copy has only in-frame clones and leaves some out. The repertoire consists of about 120,000 clones, with around 93% occurring once and the leading ten covering roughly 0.11%. Their antigens remain unidentified. Sequenced material: unstimulated CD4+ T cells sorted from spleen or lymph node cells, taken before intestinal transplant. These receptors were taken from a human donor who received an intestinal transplant.

The chain employs TRBV10-3 and TRBJ2-7; 8 nucleotides align to TRBD1. The CDR3 has 15 amino acids. Trimming removed 0 bases from V and 4 bases from J; junction bases left unmatched: 5. The V gene's germline CDR1 is ENHRY and CDR2 SYGVKD. This CDR3 is CAISESGQGVYEQYF. The DNA for the CDR3 is TGTGCCATCAGTGAGTCAGGACAGGGAGTGTACGAGCAGTACTTC.

This sequence joins TRBV7-8 and TRBJ2-7; possibly TRBD2 for D (6 bases). Germline V gives CDR1 SGHVS, CDR2 FQNEAQ. This CDR3 contains 14 residues. V was trimmed by 4 bases and J by 9 bases, leaving 19 bases between them. In DNA form, the CDR3 reads TGTGCCAGCAGCTCCCGGGCGGAGGGACTGTGGCAGTACTTC. The encoded protein is CASSSRAEGLWQYF.

J is TRBJ2-7 and V is TRBV11-2; 9 nucleotides agree with TRBD1. The CDR3 spans 16 residues. CDR1 SGHAT and CDR2 FQNNGV come from the germline V gene. V dropped 1 base and J dropped 2; count of bases not matched to a gene: 6. For the CDR3, the DNA is TGTGCCAGCAGCTTAGGGGGACAGGGACGTCCCTACGAGCAGTACTTC. Protein sequence: CASSLGGQGRPYEQYF.

This chain uses TRBV10-3 with TRBJ2-1, with 13 nucleotides matching TRBD2. J was trimmed by 8 bases and V by 10 bases; bases with no gene match: 11. The CDR3 extends over 15 amino acids. CDR1 and CDR2 (germline): ENHRY, SYGVKD. As DNA, the CDR3 is TGTGCCACCGGACTAGCGGGAGTTGGGGGACATGAGCAGTTCTTC. Translated: CATGLAGVGGHEQFF.

This clone came up once. The chain couples TRBV11-3 to TRBJ2-2; maybe TRBD2 (6 bases). In germline, CDR1 is SGHNT, CDR2 YENEEA. The CDR3 runs 15 residues. Trimming left V 7 bases short and J 3 bases short, with 15 bases between. CDR3 in amino acids: CASTPGSGYTGELFF. In DNA, the CDR3 is TGTGCCAGCACCCCGGGTAGCGGATACACCGGGGAGCTGTTTTTT.

This chain joins TRBV6-5 and TRBJ1-2; no clear D gene. The V gene lost 6 bases and the J gene lost 4 bases, with 6 bases spanning the gap. The germline V gene encodes CDR1 MNHEY and CDR2 SVGAGI. The CDR3 sequence is 11 residues long. The CDR3 bases are TGTGCCAGCAGACAAGGCTATGGCTACACCTTC. Its translation: CASRQGYGYTF.

This clone was found once. The V and J genes are TRBV7-2 and TRBJ1-4, with TRBD1 matching 7 bases. The germline V gene encodes CDR1 SGHTA and CDR2 FQGNSA. V lost 1 base, J lost 6 bases, and 14 bases stayed unmatched. This CDR3 is 18 amino acids long. The CDR3 region is CASSLGRDSMVSYEKLFF. For the CDR3, the DNA is TGTGCCAGCAGCTTAGGTCGGGACAGTATGGTGTCCTATGAAAAACTGTTTTTT.

A remark on this clone: At one boundary the junction diverges from the germline segment, which might be a read error. This sequence joins TRBV27 and TRBJ1-1; maybe TRBD1 (5 bases). The CDR3 is 14 amino acids. Germline CDR1 reads MNHEY; CDR2 reads SMNVEV (reference sequence). CDR3 residues: CASSSALRYRQPTF. DNA of the CDR3: TGTGCCAGCAGTTCGGCACTCCGTTATCGACAGCCGACATTT.

This rearrangement joins TRBV5-1 to TRBJ2-5, with a possible D match to TRBD1 (7 bases). CDR1 is SGHRS, CDR2 YFSETQ, per germline. This CDR3 has 16 residues. Trimming took 4 bases from V and 4 from J, leaving 20 bases between them. For the CDR3, the DNA is TGCGCCAGCAGCAGGATTCAGGGGGGCGGAGGAGAGACCCAGTACTTC. This translates into CASSRIQGGGGETQYF.

The chain uses TRBV10-3 and TRBJ1-1; 8 nucleotides agree with TRBD1. Trimming at V came to 2 bases and at J to 3 bases, leaving 2 bases not matched to a gene. The germline gives CDR1 ENHRY, CDR2 SYGVKD. This CDR3 has 14 residues. CDR3 in amino acids: CAISETGGYTEAFF. The CDR3 DNA reads TGTGCCATCAGTGAGACAGGGGGGTACACTGAAGCTTTCTTT.

This clone appeared once. This chain connects TRBV2 to TRBJ2-2; TRBD1 might be the D (5 bases). Between the trimmed V and J ends, which lost 4 bases and 1 base, there was a span of 7 bases. CDR1 is SNHLY and CDR2 is FYNNEI in the germline V gene. The CDR3 is 14 residues long. The CDR3 DNA reads as TGTGCCAGCAGTGCCCAGGGGAACACCGGGGAGCTGTTTTTT. It is translated as CASSAQGNTGELFF.

The chain uses TRBV7-9 and TRBJ2-5; 10 positions agree with TRBD2. CDR1 SEHNR and CDR2 FQNEAQ come from the germline V gene (reference sequence). V trimming: 5 bases; J trimming: 4 bases; junction bases outside the gene matches: 10. The CDR3 has 16 amino acids. The CDR3 region has the DNA TGTGCCAGCAGCCGTCTAGCGGGAGTAGGGGGAGAGACCCAGTACTTC. It encodes CASSRLAGVGGETQYF.

CDR3 nucleotides: TGTGCCAGCAGCTTGGGAGGGGTTTCAGGTGGGGCCAACGTCCTGACTTTC. This gives the protein CASSLGGVSGGANVLTF. V and J are TRBV5-4 and TRBJ2-6; perhaps D is TRBD1 or TRBD2 (5 bases each). The CDR3 length is 17 residues. Germline CDR1 and CDR2: SGHNT and YYREEE (reference sequence). The germline V and J ends were trimmed by 0 bases and 3 bases, with 13 bases remaining between them.

J is TRBJ1-2 and V is TRBV9, with D unclear. The germline gives CDR1 SGDLS, CDR2 YYNGEE. The CDR3 is made up of 15 amino acids. Deletions cut 0 bases from V and 0 bases from J, with 9 bases between. As DNA, the CDR3 is TGTGCCAGCAGCGTAGTGGGCACGACTAACTATGGCTACACCTTC. Its protein is CASSVVGTTNYGYTF.

The chain couples TRBV30 to TRBJ1-1; weak D call: TRBD1 (5 bases). From germline, CDR1 is GTSNPN and CDR2 SVGIG (reference sequence). This CDR3 has 12 amino acids. V was pared by 4 bases and J by 1 base, with 7 bases between. The CDR3 sequence: CAWTTGNTEAFF. CDR3 nucleotide sequence: TGTGCCTGGACCACAGGGAACACTGAAGCTTTCTTT.